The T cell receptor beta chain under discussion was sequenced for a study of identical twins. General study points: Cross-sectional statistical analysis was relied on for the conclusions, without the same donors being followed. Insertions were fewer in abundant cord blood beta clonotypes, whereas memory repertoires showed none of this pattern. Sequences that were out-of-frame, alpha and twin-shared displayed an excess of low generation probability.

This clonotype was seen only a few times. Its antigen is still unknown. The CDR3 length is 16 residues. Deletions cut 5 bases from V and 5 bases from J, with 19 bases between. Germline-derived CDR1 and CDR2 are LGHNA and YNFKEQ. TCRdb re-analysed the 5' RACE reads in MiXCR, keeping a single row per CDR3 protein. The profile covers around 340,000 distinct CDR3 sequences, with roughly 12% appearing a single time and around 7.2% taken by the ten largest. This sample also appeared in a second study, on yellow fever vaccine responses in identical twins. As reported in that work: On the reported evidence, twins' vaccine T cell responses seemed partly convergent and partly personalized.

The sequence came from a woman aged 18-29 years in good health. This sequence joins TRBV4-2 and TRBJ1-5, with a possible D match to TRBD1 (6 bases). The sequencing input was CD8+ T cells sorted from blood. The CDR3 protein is CASSLEGGLEDQPQHF. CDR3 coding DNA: TGTGCCAGCAGCTTGGAAGGGGGGTTAGAGGATCAGCCCCAGCATTTT.